Listed below are T cell receptor beta chains from one sample, sequenced in a study of blood T cell repertoires in COVID-19. Method: immunoSEQ multiplex PCR; TCRdb's copy keeps in-frame clones and lacks some. Among approximately 150,000 clones listed, roughly 85% were seen once. Material: peripheral blood. The receptor source for this set is a human donor in a cohort sampled during active COVID-19. Both conserved end residues are part of each CDR3. The D gene is left open where the match is weak. Expanded clones get a size class; other rows say once, few or many, or leave the size out.

clone_size cdr3_length d_call j_call v_call cdr3_nt cdr3_aa
NA 14 NA TRBJ1-2 TRBV4-1 TGCGCCAGCAGCCATCCGAGCCTTTCCTATGGCTACACCTTC CASSHPSLSYGYTF
NA 20 NA TRBJ2-1 TRBV18 TGTGCCAGCTCACCACGGAGCTTCGCGAATGGGTTGGTTACTGACAATGAGCAGTTCTTC CASSPRSFANGLVTDNEQFF
NA 14 TRBD2 TRBJ2-3 TRBV19 TGTGCCAGTAGTATCCTAGCGGGGCCAGATACGCAGTATTTT CASSILAGPDTQYF
NA 16 NA TRBJ2-3 TRBV7-9 TGTGCCAGCAGCTTCCCTCCGGGGGACAGCTTGGATACGCAGTATTTT CASSFPPGDSLDTQYF
NA 15 NA TRBJ2-6 TRBV5-6 TGTGCCAGCAGTTTTGACAGCTCTGGGGCCAACGTCCTGACTTTC CASSFDSSGANVLTF
NA 15 TRBD1 TRBJ1-1 TRBV6-5 TGTGCCAGCAGTTACTATCGGACAGGGATCCTTACAGCTTTCTTT CASSYYRTGILTAFF
NA 15 TRBD1 TRBJ2-5 TRBV6-5 TGTGCCAGCAGTAGAGGACAGGGCAATCAAGAGACCCAGTACTTC CASSRGQGNQETQYF
NA 15 TRBD1 TRBJ2-7 TRBV7-2 TGTGCCAGCAGCAGGGACAGGGACTCCTCCTACGAGCAGTACTTC CASSRDRDSSYEQYF
NA 16 TRBD1 TRBJ1-2 TRBV6-2/TRBV6-3 TGTGCCAGCAGTGACTACCGGGACAGGGGTTCCTATGGCTACACCTTC CASSDYRDRGSYGYTF
NA 16 TRBD1 TRBJ2-5 TRBV25-1 TGTGCCAGCAGTGACAGACAGGGGGGGTTCGGAGAGACCCAGTACTTC CASSDRQGGFGETQYF
NA 11 NA TRBJ1-1 TRBV20-1 TGCAGTGCTAGTGGGCAGACTGAAGCTTTCTTT CSASGQTEAFF
NA 17 TRBD2 TRBJ2-3 TRBV4-1 TGCGCCAGCAGCCGCCCTCCACTAGCGGGGAGCACAGATACGCAGTATTTT CASSRPPLAGSTDTQYF
NA 12 NA TRBJ1-5 TRBV28 TGTGCCAGCAGTGCCGCGTTGGAGCCCCAGCATTTT CASSAALEPQHF
NA 16 NA TRBJ1-6 TRBV30 TGTGCCTGGAGCCGTAATCCCGGGACATACAATTCACCCCTCCACTTT CAWSRNPGTYNSPLHF
NA 15 TRBD2 TRBJ2-7 TRBV27 TGTGCCAGCAGTTTGGGGACTAGCGTCTCCTACGAGCAGTACTTC CASSLGTSVSYEQYF
NA 13 NA TRBJ2-7 TRBV9 TGTGCCAGCAGCCCGACATGGGTGGGTGAGCAGTACTTC CASSPTWVGEQYF
NA 13 NA TRBJ1-2 TRBV6-4 TGTGCCAGCAGTGCCTCATCCGGCAGGGGCTACACCTTC CASSASSGRGYTF
NA 18 TRBD1 TRBJ2-2 TRBV27 TGTGCCAGCAGTCCCCAAGTATTAACAGGGGGGAACACCGGGGAGCTGTTTTTT CASSPQVLTGGNTGELFF
NA 19 NA TRBJ2-3 TRBV21-1 TGTGCCAGCAGCGCCCCCGGGACTAGCGGAAGACCTAGCACAGATACGCAGTATTTT CASSAPGTSGRPSTDTQYF
NA 14 TRBD2 TRBJ2-7 TRBV5-4 TGTGCCAGCAGCCCGGATCCTAGCGGGGGGGGGCAGGGGTTC CASSPDPSGGGQGF
NA 14 TRBD1 TRBJ2-5 TRBV2 TGTGCCAGCAGCGGGGACAGGTTGAGCGAGACCCAGTACTTC CASSGDRLSETQYF
NA 14 TRBD1 TRBJ1-2 TRBV5-1 TGCGCCAGCAGCTTGGACGGGACAGGGGATGGCTACACCTTC CASSLDGTGDGYTF
NA 15 TRBD1 TRBJ1-4 TRBV27 TGTGCCAGCAGTTTGGGGACAGGCACTAATGAAAAACTGTTTTTT CASSLGTGTNEKLFF
NA 16 TRBD2 TRBJ2-2 TRBV6-4 TGTGCCAGCAGTGACTCGAATAGCGGGGGAACCGGGGAGCTGTTTTTT CASSDSNSGGTGELFF
NA 13 NA TRBJ2-5 TRBV7-8 TGTGCCAGCAGCCCGGGGGTTTCTGAGACCCAGTACTTC CASSPGVSETQYF
NA 14 TRBD1 TRBJ2-7 TRBV5-4 TGTGCCAGCAGTACCGGGACAGGGACTCGCGAGCAGTACTTC CASSTGTGTREQYF
few 12 NA TRBJ1-5 TRBV3-1/TRBV3-2 TGTGCCAGCAGCCTTTCACAGGGAGCCCAGCATTTT CASSLSQGAQHF
NA 15 NA TRBJ1-2 TRBV3-1/TRBV3-2 TGTGCCAGCAGCCAAACCGCGGGGCAGGGCTATGGCTACACCTTC CASSQTAGQGYGYTF
few 14 TRBD1 TRBJ1-2 TRBV28 TGTGCCAGCAGACTGACAGGGGCCAACTATGGCTACACCTTC CASRLTGANYGYTF
few 16 NA TRBJ1-5 TRBV28 TGTGCCAGCAGCCCGCCACGGGGATGGAGCAATCAGCCCCAGCATTTT CASSPPRGWSNQPQHF
NA 18 TRBD1 TRBJ2-3 TRBV9 TGTGCCAGCAGCGTAGCTATGAGTAAGGGACAGGGGCCAGATACGCAGTATTTT CASSVAMSKGQGPDTQYF
NA 13 NA TRBJ2-2 TRBV27 TGTGCCAGCAGTTTATGGACAGCCGGGGAGCTGTTTTTT CASSLWTAGELFF
once 15 NA TRBJ2-7 TRBV27 TGTGCCAGCAGTTTATGGGCAGGGGTCCCCTACGAGCAGTACTTC CASSLWAGVPYEQYF
NA 11 NA TRBJ2-7 TRBV7-2 TGTGCCAGCAGCTTACAATACGAGCAGTACTTC CASSLQYEQYF
NA 11 NA TRBJ2-1 TRBV11-2 TGTGCCAGCAGCTCTCAGTTCGAGCAGTTCTTC CASSSQFEQFF
NA 16 TRBD2 TRBJ2-7 TRBV5-1 TGCGCCAGCAGCCCAGATAGCGGGGGGAGCTCCTACGAGCAGTACTTC CASSPDSGGSSYEQYF
NA 14 TRBD1 TRBJ1-2 TRBV27 TGTGCCAGCAGTTTATCCACCGACAGGGTGGGCTACACCTTC CASSLSTDRVGYTF
NA 17 NA TRBJ1-2 TRBV5-6 TGTGCCAGCAGCCCAGGGCCAGGTGGAATACCTAACTATGGCTACACCTTC CASSPGPGGIPNYGYTF
once 20 NA TRBJ1-6 TRBV4-3 TGCGCCAGCAGCTATACTTTGGGAGGGCAGGACTCCTCCTATAATTCACCCCTCCACTTT CASSYTLGGQDSSYNSPLHF
NA 15 TRBD2 TRBJ2-7 TRBV6-6 TGTGCCAGCAGTTACCGGGCTAGCGGGGACAACGAGCAGTACTTC CASSYRASGDNEQYF
once 13 NA TRBJ1-6 TRBV30 TGTGCCTGGAGTGGGCTTATTAATTCACCCCTCCACTTT CAWSGLINSPLHF
NA 15 NA TRBJ1-6 TRBV6-2/TRBV6-3 TGTGCCAGCAGTTACTCGGTCAGAGGGAGTTCACCCCTCCACTTT CASSYSVRGSSPLHF
NA 16 TRBD1 TRBJ2-2 TRBV7-2 TGTGCCAGCAGTCCAACAGGGGCACGGGGCACCGGGGAGCTGTTTTTT CASSPTGARGTGELFF
NA 13 TRBD1 TRBJ2-6 TRBV7-8 TGTGCCAGCAGCCTAGGGGGCAGCAACGTCCTGACTTTC CASSLGGSNVLTF
NA 14 TRBD2 TRBJ2-7 TRBV9 TGTGCCAGCAGCGCGACTAGCGGGGGGATCGAGCAGTACTTC CASSATSGGIEQYF
NA 16 NA TRBJ1-5 TRBV7-8 TGTGCCAGCAGCTTAGGTTTTCTTCAACATTTCTCGCCCCAGCATTTT CASSLGFLQHFSPQHF
NA 17 NA TRBJ2-7 TRBV7-8 TGTGCCAGCAGCTTAGGGTGGGGGGGGCCCAGCTCCTACGAGCAGTACTTC CASSLGWGGPSSYEQYF
NA 15 NA TRBJ1-6 TRBV19 TGTGCCAGTAGTATGGCAGGAACCCAAGAGTCACCCCTCCACTTT CASSMAGTQESPLHF
NA 15 TRBD1 TRBJ2-7 TRBV30 TGTGCCTGGAGTCTGGGACAGGGGGTCTCCTACGAGCAGTACTTC CAWSLGQGVSYEQYF
NA 19 NA TRBJ1-5 TRBV6-1 TGTGCCAGCAGTGAAGATTTCCCGACAAGCCCCTTCTTCAATCAGCCCCAGCATTTT CASSEDFPTSPFFNQPQHF
NA 16 TRBD2 TRBJ2-2 TRBV18 TGTGCCAGCCCTAGGAAAGCGGGAGGAAACACCGGGGAGCTGTTTTTT CASPRKAGGNTGELFF
NA 16 TRBD1 TRBJ2-7 TRBV5-1 TGCGCCAGCAGCCTAAGATCGGGACAGGTAATTATCAAGCAGTACTTC CASSLRSGQVIIKQYF
NA 13 TRBD1 TRBJ1-4 TRBV2 TGTGCCAGCAGGGGACAGGGAAGTGAAAAACTGTTTTTT CASRGQGSEKLFF
NA 12 TRBD1 TRBJ1-3 TRBV6-4 TGTGCCAGAACAGGGGATGGAAACACCATATATTTT CARTGDGNTIYF
once 14 TRBD1 TRBJ2-7 TRBV5-6 TGTGCCAGCAGCGGGGGACAGATCCCCTACGAGCAGTACTTC CASSGGQIPYEQYF